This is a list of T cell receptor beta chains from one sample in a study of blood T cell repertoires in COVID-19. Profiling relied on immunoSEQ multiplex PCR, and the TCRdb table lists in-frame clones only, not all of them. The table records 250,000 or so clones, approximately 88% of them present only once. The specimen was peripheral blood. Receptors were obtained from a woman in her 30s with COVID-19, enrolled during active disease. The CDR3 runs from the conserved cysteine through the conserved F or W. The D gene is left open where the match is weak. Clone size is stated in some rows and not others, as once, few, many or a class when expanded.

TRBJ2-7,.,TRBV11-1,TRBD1,TGTGCCAGCAGCCAAATAAAGGGGGCTGGCGAGCAGTACTTC,CASSQIKGAGEQYF
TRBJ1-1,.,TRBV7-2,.,TGTGCCAGCAGCGAACAGAATTTTTGGATGAACACTGAAGCTTTCTTT,CASSEQNFWMNTEAFF
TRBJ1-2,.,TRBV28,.,TGTGCCAGCAGTTTACATTGGAGGACAGCCTTTAACTATGGCTACACCTTC,CASSLHWRTAFNYGYTF
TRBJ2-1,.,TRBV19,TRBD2,TGTGCCAGTAGTATCAGACTAGCGGGATCCGTCAGGGGCGATGAGCAGTTCTTC,CASSIRLAGSVRGDEQFF
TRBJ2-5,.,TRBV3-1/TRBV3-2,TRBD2,TGTGCCAGCAGCCAAGATTGGGGACTCGCGGGGGGGCCTTATCAAGAGACCCAGTACTTC,CASSQDWGLAGGPYQETQYF
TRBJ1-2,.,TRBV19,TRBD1,TGTGCCAGTAGTATTAGCCCCGGGACAGGAGATGGCTACACCTTC,CASSISPGTGDGYTF
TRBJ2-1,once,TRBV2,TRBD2,TGTGCCAGCAGTAACCCCGGACTAGCGGGGTACAATGAGCAGTTCTTC,CASSNPGLAGYNEQFF
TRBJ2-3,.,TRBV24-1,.,TGTGCCACCAGTGATTCGGGACACATTAGCACAGATACGCAGTATTTT,CATSDSGHISTDTQYF
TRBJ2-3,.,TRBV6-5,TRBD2,TGTGCCAGCAGTTCCGGGACTAGCGGGAGTGCAGATACGCAGTATTTT,CASSSGTSGSADTQYF
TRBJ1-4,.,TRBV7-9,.,TGTGCCAGCAGCCCAGCCCAGGCTGCAACTAATGAAAAACTGTTTTTT,CASSPAQAATNEKLFF
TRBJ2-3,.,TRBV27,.,TGTGCCAGCAGGAACCTGGGGGCTGGCACAGATACGCAGTATTTT,CASRNLGAGTDTQYF
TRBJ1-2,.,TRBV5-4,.,TGTGCCAGCAGCTACGCGGGTGGCTACACCTTC,CASSYAGGYTF
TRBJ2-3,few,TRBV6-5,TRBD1,TGTGCCAGCAGGGGACAGGACACAGATACGCAGTATTTT,CASRGQDTDTQYF
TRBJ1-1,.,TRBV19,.,TGTGCCAGTAGTCCAACGGGGGGGGTCACTGAAGCTTTCTTT,CASSPTGGVTEAFF
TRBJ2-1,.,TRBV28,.,TGTGCCAGCAGGGGGGGACTTCCCAGCAATGAGCAGTTCTTC,CASRGGLPSNEQFF
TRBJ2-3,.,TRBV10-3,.,TGTGCCATCACCCCCGGGGGGCTTTCGTCCACAGATACGCAGTATTTT,CAITPGGLSSTDTQYF
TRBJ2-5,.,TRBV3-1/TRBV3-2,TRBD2,TGTGCCAGCAGCCAACCAGCGGGGCAAGAGACCCAGTACTTC,CASSQPAGQETQYF
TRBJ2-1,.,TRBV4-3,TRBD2,TGCGCCAGCAGCCGAGAGACTAGCGGGGTCTCAAATGAGCAGTTCTTC,CASSRETSGVSNEQFF
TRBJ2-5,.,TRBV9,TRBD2,TGTGCCAGCAGCGTAGCCGGCAGCGGGAGTGAGACCCAGTACTTC,CASSVAGSGSETQYF
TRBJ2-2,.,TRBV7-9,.,TGTGCCAGCAGCCCCAGCCGGGAGCCCGCCGGGGAGCTGTTTTTT,CASSPSREPAGELFF
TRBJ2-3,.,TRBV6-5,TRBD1,TGTGCCAGCAGTCCACGGACAGGGTTAGATACGCAGTATTTT,CASSPRTGLDTQYF
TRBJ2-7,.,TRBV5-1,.,TGCGCCAGCAGCCCGGTAGACAGCCGTCTCGACGAGCAGTACTTC,CASSPVDSRLDEQYF
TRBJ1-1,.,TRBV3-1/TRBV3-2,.,TGTGCCAGCAGCCAAGAGGGGAGGACTGAAGCTTTCTTT,CASSQEGRTEAFF
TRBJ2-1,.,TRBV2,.,TGTGCCAGCAGTGAATACTTGGGGGGGGGCCCATACAATGAGCAGTTCTTC,CASSEYLGGGPYNEQFF
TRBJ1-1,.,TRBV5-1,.,TGCGCCAGCAGAATCTCGGTCTCCATGAACACTGAAGCTTTCTTT,CASRISVSMNTEAFF
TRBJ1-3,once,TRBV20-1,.,TGCAGTGCCCCGTCCGGAAACACCATATATTTT,CSAPSGNTIYF
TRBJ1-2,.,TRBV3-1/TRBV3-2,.,TGTGCCAGCAGGACAAGTGGGCAGTACTATGGCTACACCTTC,CASRTSGQYYGYTF
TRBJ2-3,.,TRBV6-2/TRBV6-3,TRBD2,TGTGCCAGCAGTCAACCAACCTTAAGACTAGCGGGGGGAACCACAGATACGCAGTATTTT,CASSQPTLRLAGGTTDTQYF
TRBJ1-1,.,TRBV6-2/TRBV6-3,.,TGTGCCAGCAGTTCTGTGAACACTGAAGCTTTCTTT,CASSSVNTEAFF
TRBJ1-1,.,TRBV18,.,TGTGCCAGCTCACCGCAGGGTCTGGACACTGAAGCTTTCTTT,CASSPQGLDTEAFF
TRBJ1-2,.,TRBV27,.,TGTGCCAGCAGTTTAACCACCGGGTTGAGCTATGGCTACACCTTC,CASSLTTGLSYGYTF
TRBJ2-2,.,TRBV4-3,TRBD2,TGCGCCAGCAGCCAACGCCTTTTCGGGGGGGCAACCGGGGAGCTGTTTTTT,CASSQRLFGGATGELFF
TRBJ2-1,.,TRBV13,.,TGTGCCAGCAGCCCGGGGAGTCAAAGATACAATGAGCAGTTCTTC,CASSPGSQRYNEQFF
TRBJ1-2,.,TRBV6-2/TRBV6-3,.,TGTGCCAGCAGCCTCGGGACACCTTTCTATGGCTACACCTTC,CASSLGTPFYGYTF
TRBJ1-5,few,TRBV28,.,TGTGCCAGCAGTTTAGAGGGGGATCATCAGCCCCAGCATTTT,CASSLEGDHQPQHF
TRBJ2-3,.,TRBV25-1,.,TGTGCCAGCAGTCAGGAAGCAGGGATTAGCACAGATACGCAGTATTTT,CASSQEAGISTDTQYF
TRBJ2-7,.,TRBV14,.,TGTGCCAGCAGCCAAGATTTAGGTCTTACAGAAATCTACGAGCAGTACTTC,CASSQDLGLTEIYEQYF
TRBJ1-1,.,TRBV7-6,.,TGTGCCAGCGAGAGAAACACTGAAGCTTTCTTT,CASERNTEAFF
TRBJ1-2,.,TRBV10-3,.,TGTGCCATCAGTGAGTCTCAACCAGGGAATAGTGGCTACACCTTC,CAISESQPGNSGYTF
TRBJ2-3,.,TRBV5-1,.,TGCGCCAGCAGCTTGGCCGGGACTTACACAGATACGCAGTATTTT,CASSLAGTYTDTQYF
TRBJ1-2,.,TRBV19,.,TGTGCCAGTAGTATAAGCGTCGCAGGGCCTAACTATGGCTACACCTTC,CASSISVAGPNYGYTF
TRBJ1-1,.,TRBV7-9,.,TGTGCCAGCTCAGCGGATCCCACTGAAGCTTTCTTT,CASSADPTEAFF
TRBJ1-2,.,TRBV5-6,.,TGTGCCAGCAGCTTAGGGACACCAAACTATGGCTACACCTTC,CASSLGTPNYGYTF
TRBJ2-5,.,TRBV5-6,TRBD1,TGTGCCAGCAGCTTGAGGATTGCGGGACAGGAAGAGACCCAGTACTTC,CASSLRIAGQEETQYF
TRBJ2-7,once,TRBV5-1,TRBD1,TGCGCCAGCAGCCCGGGACAGGCTGTCTACGAGCAGTACTTC,CASSPGQAVYEQYF
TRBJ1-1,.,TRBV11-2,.,TGTGCCAGCAGCTTAGAGCGGAACACTGAAGCTTTCTTT,CASSLERNTEAFF
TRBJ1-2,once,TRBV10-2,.,TGCGCCAGCAGTGAGGGGGGGGTCCATGGCTACACCTTC,CASSEGGVHGYTF
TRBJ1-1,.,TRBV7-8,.,TGTGCCAGCAGCTTAGCGCTGGGAAGCGGACAGACTGAAGCTTTCTTT,CASSLALGSGQTEAFF
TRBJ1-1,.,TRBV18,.,TGTGCCAGCTCACCCCCGGGAGGGTATGGAAACACTGAAGCTTTCTTT,CASSPPGGYGNTEAFF
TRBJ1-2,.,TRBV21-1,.,TGTGCCAACCACCGACAGACAGGACAGCATGACACCTTC,CANHRQTGQHDTF
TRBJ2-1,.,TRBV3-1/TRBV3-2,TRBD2,TGTGCCAGCAGCCCGTTCTCGGGGGGGCAGGGGGAGCAGTTCTTC,CASSPFSGGQGEQFF
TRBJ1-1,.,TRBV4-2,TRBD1,TGTGCCAGCAGCCAAGTGGGCCCGGGACAGCCGAACACTGAAGCTTTCTTT,CASSQVGPGQPNTEAFF